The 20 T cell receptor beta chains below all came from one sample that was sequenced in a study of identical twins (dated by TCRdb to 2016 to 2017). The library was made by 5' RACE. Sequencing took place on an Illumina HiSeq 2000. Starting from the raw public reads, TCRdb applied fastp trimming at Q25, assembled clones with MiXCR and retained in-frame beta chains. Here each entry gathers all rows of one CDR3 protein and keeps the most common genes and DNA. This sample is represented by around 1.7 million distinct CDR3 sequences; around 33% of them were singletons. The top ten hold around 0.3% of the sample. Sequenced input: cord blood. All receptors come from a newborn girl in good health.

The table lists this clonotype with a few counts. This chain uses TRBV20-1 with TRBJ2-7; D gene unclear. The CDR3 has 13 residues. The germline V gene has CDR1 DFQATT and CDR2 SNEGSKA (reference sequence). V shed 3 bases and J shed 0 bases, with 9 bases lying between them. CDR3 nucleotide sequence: TGCAGTGCTAGTCCCGATTTCTCCTACGAGCAGTACTTC. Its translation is CSASPDFSYEQYF.

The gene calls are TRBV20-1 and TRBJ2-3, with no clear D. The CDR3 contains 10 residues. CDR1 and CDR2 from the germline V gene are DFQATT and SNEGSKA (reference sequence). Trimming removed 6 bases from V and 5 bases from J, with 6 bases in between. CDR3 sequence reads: CSAQLDTQYF. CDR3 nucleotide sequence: TGCAGTGCCCAACTAGATACGCAGTATTTT.

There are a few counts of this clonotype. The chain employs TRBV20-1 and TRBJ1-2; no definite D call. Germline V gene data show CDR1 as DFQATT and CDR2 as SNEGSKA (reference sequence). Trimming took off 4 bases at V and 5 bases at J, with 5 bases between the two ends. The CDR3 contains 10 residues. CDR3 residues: CSATLYGYTF. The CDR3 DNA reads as TGCAGTGCTACCCTTTATGGCTACACCTTC.

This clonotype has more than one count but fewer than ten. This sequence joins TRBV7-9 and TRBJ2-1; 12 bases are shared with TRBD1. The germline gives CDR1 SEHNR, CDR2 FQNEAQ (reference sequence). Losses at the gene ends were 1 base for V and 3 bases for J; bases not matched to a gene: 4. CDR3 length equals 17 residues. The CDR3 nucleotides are TGTGCCAGCAGCTTAGGGGACAGGGGGCCGAACTACAATGAGCAGTTCTTC. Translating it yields CASSLGDRGPNYNEQFF.

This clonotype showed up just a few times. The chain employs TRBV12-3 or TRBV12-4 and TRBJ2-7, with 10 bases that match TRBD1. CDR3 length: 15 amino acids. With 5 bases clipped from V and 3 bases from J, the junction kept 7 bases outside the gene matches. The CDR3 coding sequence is TGTGCCAGCAGTCCGGGACAGGGGAGGAACTACGAGCAGTACTTC. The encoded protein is CASSPGQGRNYEQYF.

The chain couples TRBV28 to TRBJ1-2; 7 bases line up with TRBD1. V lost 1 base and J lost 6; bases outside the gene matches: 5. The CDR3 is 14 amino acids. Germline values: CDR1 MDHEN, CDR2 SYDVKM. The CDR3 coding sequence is TGTGCCAGCAGTTTATCCGACAGGGTTAATGGCTACACCTTC. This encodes CASSLSDRVNGYTF.

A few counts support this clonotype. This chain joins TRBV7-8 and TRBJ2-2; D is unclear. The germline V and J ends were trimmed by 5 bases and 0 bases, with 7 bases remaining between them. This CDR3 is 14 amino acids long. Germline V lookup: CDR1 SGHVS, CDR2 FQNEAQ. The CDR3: CASSVTTNTGELFF. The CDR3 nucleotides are TGTGCCAGCAGCGTTACAACGAACACCGGGGAGCTGTTTTTT. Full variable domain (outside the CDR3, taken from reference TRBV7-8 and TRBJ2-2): GAGVSQSPRYKVAKRGQDVALRCDPISGHVSLFWYQQALGQGPEFLTYFQNEAQLDKSGLPSDRFFAERPEGSVSTLKIQRTQQEDSAVYLCASSVTTNTGELFFGEGSRLTVL.

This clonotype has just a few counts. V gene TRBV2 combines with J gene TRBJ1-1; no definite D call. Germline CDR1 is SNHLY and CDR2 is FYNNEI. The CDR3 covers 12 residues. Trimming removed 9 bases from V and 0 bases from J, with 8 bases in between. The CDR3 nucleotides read TGTGCCAGAGGGTACGTGAACACTGAAGCTTTCTTT. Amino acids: CARGYVNTEAFF. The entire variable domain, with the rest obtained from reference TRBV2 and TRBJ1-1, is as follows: EPEVTQTPSHQVTQMGQEVILRCVPISNHLYFYWYRQILGQKVEFLVSFYNNEISEKSEIFDDQFSVERPDGSNFTLKIRSTKLEDSAMYFCARGYVNTEAFFGQGTRLTVV.

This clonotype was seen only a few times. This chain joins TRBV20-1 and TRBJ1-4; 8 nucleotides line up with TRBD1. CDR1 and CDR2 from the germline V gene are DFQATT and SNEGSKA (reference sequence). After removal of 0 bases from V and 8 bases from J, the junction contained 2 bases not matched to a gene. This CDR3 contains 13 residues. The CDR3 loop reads CSARDHRGEKLFF. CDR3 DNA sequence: TGCAGTGCTAGAGATCACAGGGGGGAAAAACTGTTTTTT.

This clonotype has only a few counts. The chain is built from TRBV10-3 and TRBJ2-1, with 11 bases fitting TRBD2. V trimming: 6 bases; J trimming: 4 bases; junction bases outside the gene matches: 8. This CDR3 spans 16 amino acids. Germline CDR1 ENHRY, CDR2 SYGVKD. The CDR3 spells CAISVSGTSGYNEQFF. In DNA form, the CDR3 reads TGTGCCATCAGCGTTTCCGGGACTAGCGGTTACAATGAGCAGTTCTTC.

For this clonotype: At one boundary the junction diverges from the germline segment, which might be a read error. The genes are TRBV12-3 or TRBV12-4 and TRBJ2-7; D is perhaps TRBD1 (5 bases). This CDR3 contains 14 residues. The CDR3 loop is CANSLGDPSYEQYF. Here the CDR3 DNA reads TGTGCCAACAGTTTAGGGGATCCCTCCTACGAGCAGTACTTC.

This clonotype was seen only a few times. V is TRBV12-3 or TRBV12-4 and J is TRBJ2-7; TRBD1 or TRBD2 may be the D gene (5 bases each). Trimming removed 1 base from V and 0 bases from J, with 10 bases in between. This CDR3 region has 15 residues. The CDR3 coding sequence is TGTGCCAGCAGTTTAGGGGACCCCCGCTCCTACGAGCAGTACTTC. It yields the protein CASSLGDPRSYEQYF.

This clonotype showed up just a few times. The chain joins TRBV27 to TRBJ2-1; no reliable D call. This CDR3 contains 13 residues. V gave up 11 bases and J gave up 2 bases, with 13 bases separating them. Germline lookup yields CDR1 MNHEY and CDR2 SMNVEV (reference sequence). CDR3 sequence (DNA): TGTGCCGACCTAGAGGACCCCTACAATGAGCAGTTCTTC. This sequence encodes CADLEDPYNEQFF.

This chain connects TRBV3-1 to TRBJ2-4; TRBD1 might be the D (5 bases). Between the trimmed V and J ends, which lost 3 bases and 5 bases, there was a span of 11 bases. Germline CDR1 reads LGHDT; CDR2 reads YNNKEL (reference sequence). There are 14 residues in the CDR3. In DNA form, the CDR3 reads TGTGCCAGCAGCCAGGAGCAGGGCGAAAACATTCAGTACTTC. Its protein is CASSQEQGENIQYF.

CDR3 coding DNA: TGTGCCAGCCGACCCTGGCAGGTGGGCACTGAAGCTTTCTTT. Translation: CASRPWQVGTEAFF. This sequence joins TRBV12-3 or TRBV12-4 and TRBJ1-1, with D unclear. The CDR3 runs 14 residues. Trimming cost V 8 bases and J 4 bases, with 17 bases left between them.

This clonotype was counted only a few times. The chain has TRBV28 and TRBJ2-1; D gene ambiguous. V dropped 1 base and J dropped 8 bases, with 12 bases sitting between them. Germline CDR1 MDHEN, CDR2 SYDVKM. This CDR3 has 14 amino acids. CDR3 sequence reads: CASSLLGSRHEQFF. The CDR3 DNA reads TGTGCCAGCAGTTTATTGGGTAGCCGGCATGAGCAGTTCTTC.

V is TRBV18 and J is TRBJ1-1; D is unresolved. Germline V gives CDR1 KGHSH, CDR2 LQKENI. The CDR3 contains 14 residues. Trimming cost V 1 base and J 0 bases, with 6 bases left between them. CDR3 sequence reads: CASSPQAMNTEAFF. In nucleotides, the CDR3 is TGTGCCAGCTCACCACAGGCCATGAACACTGAAGCTTTCTTT.

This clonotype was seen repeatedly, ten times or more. The CDR3 reads CASSLSSISGANVLTF. DNA of the CDR3: TGTGCCAGCAGTTTATCTTCGATCTCTGGGGCCAACGTCCTGACTTTC. This rearrangement joins TRBV28 to TRBJ2-6; D is undetermined. CDR3 length: 16 amino acids. Trimming pared 1 base from V and 0 bases from J, leaving 7 bases between. Looked up from germline, CDR1 is MDHEN and CDR2 is SYDVKM.

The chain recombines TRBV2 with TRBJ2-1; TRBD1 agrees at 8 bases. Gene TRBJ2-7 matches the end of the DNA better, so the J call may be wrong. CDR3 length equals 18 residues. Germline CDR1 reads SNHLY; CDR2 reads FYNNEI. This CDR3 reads CASSGRQGATFSYNEQYF. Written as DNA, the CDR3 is TGTGCCAGCAGTGGGAGGCAGGGGGCCACCTTTTCCTACAATGAGCAGTACTTC.

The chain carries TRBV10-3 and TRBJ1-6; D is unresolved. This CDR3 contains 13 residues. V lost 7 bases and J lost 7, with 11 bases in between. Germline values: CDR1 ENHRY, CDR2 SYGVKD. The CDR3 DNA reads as TGTGCCATCACGCGGAGATTGAATTCACCCCTCCACTTT. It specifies CAITRRLNSPLHF.